Each of the 9 T cell receptor beta chains below was sequenced from the same sample in a study of cytomegalovirus exposure and HLA in healthy donors (dated by TCRdb to about 2017). Libraries were made using the immunoSEQ multiplex PCR assay. A mixture of 60 forward primers for TCR Vbeta segments and 13 reverse primers for TCR Jbeta segments was used in the multiplex PCR. TCRdb provides this immuneACCESS table in a form limited to in-frame rearrangements. Some clones are lacking; in checked studies, under half of them reflect an unresolved V gene, and why the rest are absent is not known. For this sample there are over 110,000 clones; 82% appear just once. Less than 3% of the sample lies in the top ten. The specimen sequenced was PBMCs. The source of these receptors is a male donor in good health and CMV-seronegative.

Remarks on this clone: The sample has other DNA sequences that encode this CDR3 too. J is TRBJ2-1 and V is TRBV11-3; 9 bases agree with TRBD1. The CDR3 is made up of 15 amino acids. After removal of 5 bases from V and 1 base from J, the junction contained 3 bases not matched to a gene. CDR1 and CDR2 from the germline V gene are SGHNT and YENEEA. In nucleotides, the CDR3 is TGTGCCAGCAGCCTCGACAGGGGGTCCTACAATGAGCAGTTCTTC. Encoded protein: CASSLDRGSYNEQFF.

The chain couples TRBV15 to TRBJ1-1; unclear D gene. V was pared by 0 bases and J by 5 bases, with 7 bases between. This CDR3 is 13 amino acids long. Germline V CDR1 and CDR2: LNHNV, YYDKDF (reference sequence). This CDR3 is CATSREGGTEAFF. The CDR3 coding sequence is TGTGCCACCAGCAGAGAGGGCGGGACTGAAGCTTTCTTT.

The genes are TRBV5-6 and TRBJ1-3; 9 bases map to TRBD1. The CDR3 spans 16 residues. The germline V gene has CDR1 SGHDT and CDR2 YYEEEE. J lost 2 bases, V lost 3 bases, and 6 bases had no gene match. The CDR3 loop reads CASSSARQGAGNTIYF. CDR3 nucleotide sequence: TGTGCCAGCAGCTCAGCCAGACAGGGGGCTGGAAACACCATATATTTT. Full variable domain (outside the CDR3, taken from reference TRBV5-6 and TRBJ1-3): DAGVTQSPTHLIKTRGQQVTLRCSPKSGHDTVSWYQQALGQGPQFIFQYYEEEERQRGNFPDRFSGHQFPNYSSELNVNALLLGDSALYLCASSSARQGAGNTIYFGEGSWLTVV.

This clone was found a few times. The CDR3 reads CASREGLDNEQFF. Here the CDR3 DNA reads TGCGCCAGCAGGGAGGGCTTGGACAATGAGCAGTTCTTC. V gene TRBV10-2 combines with J gene TRBJ2-1, with D perhaps TRBD2 (6 bases). Germline-derived CDR1 and CDR2 are WSHSY and SAAADI. Trimming took 6 bases from V and 5 from J, leaving 11 bases between them. The CDR3 loop spans 13 amino acids.

This chain connects TRBV29-1 to TRBJ2-3; perhaps TRBD2 as D (6 bases). This CDR3 has 11 residues. V lost 7 bases to trimming and J lost 2 bases, with 7 bases between them. From germline, CDR1 is SQVTM and CDR2 ANQGSEA. CDR3 coding DNA: TGCAGCGCGGGAGTCACAGATACGCAGTATTTT. The encoded protein is CSAGVTDTQYF.

The rearrangement joins TRBV11-3 to TRBJ1-1; D call uncertain. The CDR3 runs to 13 residues. Germline V gives CDR1 SGHNT, CDR2 YENEEA. V was cut by 6 bases and J by 6 bases, with 14 bases left in between. The CDR3 nucleotides read TGTGCCAGCAGTTACGTCAACGGGGCTGAAGCTTTCTTT. It codes for CASSYVNGAEAFF.

This clone was observed a few times. This chain links TRBV4-3 with TRBJ1-1; D perhaps matches TRBD1 (5 bases). This CDR3 has 15 residues. The germline V and J ends were trimmed by 0 bases and 6 bases, with 14 bases remaining between them. Germline V lookup: CDR1 LGHNA, CDR2 YSLEER. The CDR3 loop is CASSQEAGGTAEAFF. The CDR3 nucleotides are TGCGCCAGCAGCCAAGAAGCCGGGGGAACGGCTGAAGCTTTCTTT.

This chain links TRBV7-3 with TRBJ2-1; D might be TRBD2 (6 bases). From germline, CDR1 is SGHTA and CDR2 FQGTGA. With 2 bases removed from V and 3 bases from J, the gap between germline ends came to 11 bases. The CDR3 runs 15 residues. The CDR3 coding sequence is TGTGCCAGCAGCTTATCGGGGGAGAACTACAATGAGCAGTTCTTC. It specifies CASSLSGENYNEQFF.

The chain links TRBV5-1 to TRBJ2-1; 8 nucleotides line up with TRBD2. The junction had 15 bases not matched to a gene; V was cut back by 5 bases and J by 5 bases. Germline V lookup: CDR1 SGHRS, CDR2 YFSETQ. The CDR3 is made up of 17 amino acids. The CDR3 here is CASSGREVIAGHNEQFF. The CDR3 region has the DNA TGCGCCAGCAGTGGTAGGGAGGTGATAGCGGGACACAATGAGCAGTTCTTC.